What follows are 32 T cell receptor beta chains derived from one specimen sequenced in a study of cytomegalovirus exposure and HLA in healthy donors. This PCR relied on a set of 60 Vbeta primers and 13 Jbeta primers. TCRdb's copy holds only in-frame clones and misses some; the assay was immunoSEQ multiplex PCR. The top ten clones hold 2.5% to 3.5% of a sample with 200,000 to 250,000 clones, about three quarters of them seen once. Material for sequencing was PBMCs. The source of these receptors is a woman in her sixties or seventies in good health and CMV-seropositive.

The rearrangement links TRBV9 to TRBJ2-1; tentatively, D is TRBD2 (5 bases). CDR3 size: 15 residues. V was cut by 1 base and J by 3 bases, with 11 bases left in between. Germline CDR1 is SGDLS and CDR2 is YYNGEE. CDR3 nucleotides: TGTGCCAGCAGCGTATCGACTGGACTCTACAATGAGCAGTTCTTC. Encoded protein: CASSVSTGLYNEQFF. Supplemented by reference TRBV9 and TRBJ2-1, the full variable domain reads DSGVTQTPKHLITATGQRVTLRCSPRSGDLSVYWYQQSLDQGLQFLIQYYNGEERAKGNILERFSAQQFPDLHSELNLSSLELGDSALYFCASSVSTGLYNEQFFGPGTRLTVL.

The gene calls are TRBV6-6 and TRBJ2-3; 7 bases align to TRBD1. V shed 6 bases, J shed 1 base, and the junction held 10 bases outside the gene matches. Looked up from germline, CDR1 is MNHNY and CDR2 is SVGAGI (reference sequence). The CDR3 consists of 16 residues. The CDR3 reads CASRREGTAGTDTQYF. CDR3 in DNA: TGTGCCAGCAGACGCGAAGGGACAGCTGGCACAGATACGCAGTATTTT.

The chain is built from TRBV5-1 and TRBJ2-7, with 11 bases matching TRBD1. The CDR3 totals 14 residues. Trimming cost V 5 bases and J 2 bases; bases outside gene matches: 3. The germline V gene encodes CDR1 SGHRS and CDR2 YFSETQ. CDR3 residues: CASSMGQGAYEQYF. In nucleotides, the CDR3 is TGCGCCAGCAGTATGGGACAGGGGGCCTACGAGCAGTACTTC.

The rearrangement joins TRBV6-5 to TRBJ1-1; perhaps TRBD1 as D (6 bases). Per germline, CDR1 MNHEY and CDR2 SVGAGI. This CDR3 has 14 residues. Trimming took 0 bases from V and 4 from J, leaving 9 bases between them. The CDR3 here is CASSYSDSGTEAFF. The DNA of the CDR3 is TGTGCCAGCAGTTACTCGGACAGCGGCACTGAAGCTTTCTTT.

There are a few counts of this clone. The chain employs TRBV19 and TRBJ2-5; D not certain. CDR3 length: 13 residues. Germline V gene data show CDR1 as LNHDA and CDR2 as SQIVND (reference sequence). V lost 2 bases, J lost 2 bases, and 6 bases lay in between. CDR3: CASSIQVQETQYF. The DNA for the CDR3 is TGTGCCAGTAGTATACAGGTTCAAGAGACCCAGTACTTC.

In its sample, this clone was seen a few times. The chain employs TRBV4-2 and TRBJ2-1; TRBD2 aligns across 10 bases. Germline CDR1 is LGHNA and CDR2 is YNFKEQ. This CDR3 comprises 17 residues. V gave up 3 bases and J gave up 9 bases; unmatched junction bases: 14. DNA for the CDR3: TGTGCCAGCAGCCAGGCCGTCGGAGCGGGGGGGCCGGGTGAGCAGTTCTTC. Translation: CASSQAVGAGGPGEQFF.

This clone was counted only a few times. The chain links TRBV5-4 to TRBJ1-2; D might be TRBD1 (5 bases). The germline V gene has CDR1 SGHNT and CDR2 YYREEE (reference sequence). CDR3 length: 12 residues. V was cut by 4 bases and J by 4 bases, with 8 bases left in between. CDR3 in amino acids: CASSQDIYGYTF. In DNA, the CDR3 is TGTGCCAGCAGCCAGGACATCTATGGCTACACCTTC. The whole variable domain, remainder taken from reference TRBV5-4 and TRBJ1-2, is ETGVTQSPTHLIKTRGQQVTLRCSSQSGHNTVSWYQQALGQGPQFIFQYYREEENGRGNFPPRFSGLQFPNYSSELNVNALELDDSALYLCASSQDIYGYTFGSGTRLTVV.

The rearrangement joins TRBV18 to TRBJ2-7; perhaps TRBD1 as D (6 bases). This CDR3 spans 13 amino acids. From germline, CDR1 is KGHSH and CDR2 LQKENI. Trimming cost V 5 bases and J 2 bases, with 10 bases left between them. In DNA, the CDR3 is TGTGCCAGCTCAGCAGGGGCCACCTACGAGCAGTACTTC. Translating it yields CASSAGATYEQYF.

The table lists this clone with a few counts. The J gene is TRBJ1-3, the V gene TRBV6-1, with 7 bases identical to TRBD1. The germline gives CDR1 MNHNS, CDR2 SASEGT. Germline trimming cut 4 bases from V and 4 bases from J; bases unmatched to any gene: 1. CDR3 length: 13 amino acids. This CDR3 reads CASSGQGGNTIYF. CDR3 DNA sequence: TGTGCCAGCAGTGGACAGGGCGGAAACACCATATATTTT.

The gene calls are TRBV6-1 and TRBJ1-2; the D gene is possibly TRBD1 (5 bases). Trimming left V 2 bases short and J 4 bases short, with 8 bases between. The length of the CDR3 is 13 residues. Germline V gene sequence: CDR1 MNHNS, CDR2 SASEGT. CDR3 nucleotide sequence: TGTGCCAGCAGTGAACAGGGCGGCTATGGCTACACCTTC. It encodes CASSEQGGYGYTF.

The CDR3 DNA reads TGTGCCAGCAGCTTTCGACAGTGGGACACCATATATTTT. Amino acids: CASSFRQWDTIYF. V and J are TRBV7-6 and TRBJ1-3, with D possibly matching TRBD1 (5 bases). The CDR3 totals 13 residues. In germline, CDR1 is SGHVS, CDR2 FNYEAQ. V lost 3 bases, J lost 8 bases, and 11 bases lay in between. Full variable domain (rest looked up from reference TRBV7-6 and TRBJ1-3): GAGVSQSPRYKVTKRGQDVALRCDPISGHVSLYWYRQALGQGPEFLTYFNYEAQQDKSGLPNDRFSAERPEGSISTLTIQRTEQRDSAMYRCASSFRQWDTIYFGEGSWLTVV.

The chain couples TRBV7-2 to TRBJ2-1, with 11 bases matching TRBD2. The CDR3 totals 16 residues. With 5 bases clipped from V and 2 bases from J, the junction kept 5 bases outside the gene matches. CDR1 is SGHTA and CDR2 is FQGNSA in the germline V gene. The CDR3 loop is CASSGGSGGAYNEQFF. For the CDR3, the DNA is TGTGCCAGCAGCGGGGGTAGCGGGGGGGCCTACAATGAGCAGTTCTTC.

The genes are TRBV5-8 and TRBJ1-2; possible D gene TRBD1, 5 bases. Deletions cut 2 bases from V and 6 bases from J, with 8 bases between. CDR3 length: 12 amino acids. CDR1 SGHTS and CDR2 YDEGEE come from the germline V gene. CDR3: CASSFGADGYTF. The CDR3 DNA sequence: TGTGCCAGCAGCTTTGGGGCGGATGGCTACACCTTC. The whole variable domain, remainder taken from reference TRBV5-8 and TRBJ1-2, is EAGVTQSPTHLIKTRGQQATLRCSPISGHTSVYWYQQALGLGLQFLLWYDEGEERNRGNFPPRFSGRQFPNYSSELNVNALELEDSALYLCASSFGADGYTFGSGTRLTVV.

This clone was seen more than once but under ten times. The chain is built from TRBV7-9 and TRBJ1-2, with 7 bases lining up with TRBD1. Trimming at V came to 5 bases and at J to 4 bases, leaving 7 bases not matched to a gene. Germline V lookup: CDR1 SEHNR, CDR2 FQNEAQ (reference sequence). The CDR3 is 14 amino acids. The CDR3 protein is CASSGRQGGYGYTF. The CDR3 DNA reads TGTGCCAGCAGCGGTAGACAGGGAGGCTATGGCTACACCTTC.

The J gene is TRBJ2-3, the V gene TRBV5-1; TRBD2 agrees at 13 bases. CDR3 length equals 19 residues. CDR1 and CDR2 from the germline V gene are SGHRS and YFSETQ. The ends lost 1 base at V and 1 base at J; junction bases unmatched: 9. CDR3: CASSLRSFGLAGGTDTQYF. The CDR3 DNA sequence: TGCGCCAGCAGCTTGCGTTCGTTCGGACTAGCGGGGGGCACAGATACGCAGTATTTT.

This clone was counted a single time. The gene calls are TRBV19 and TRBJ2-1, with 11 nucleotides matching TRBD2. Per the germline V gene, CDR1 is LNHDA and CDR2 is SQIVND (reference sequence). The CDR3 is 17 residues long. The V segment lost 3 bases and the J segment 2 bases; nucleotides outside the gene matches: 6. The DNA of the CDR3 is TGTGCCAGTAGTATTCTCACTAGCGGGAGCACCTACAATGAGCAGTTCTTC. Residues: CASSILTSGSTYNEQFF.

The CDR3 loop is CASSYDYGSGTQYF. In nucleotides, the CDR3 is TGTGCCAGCAGCTACGACTACGGGTCGGGAACCCAGTACTTC. The rearrangement joins TRBV14 to TRBJ2-5; the D gene is possibly TRBD2 (5 bases). Germline values: CDR1 SGHDN, CDR2 FVKESK. The CDR3 loop spans 14 amino acids. V was shortened by 5 bases and J by 8 bases, with 18 bases between the two germline ends.

Regarding this clone: In the same sample, other DNA sequences code for this CDR3. The V gene is TRBV28, the J gene TRBJ1-2; 9 bases are shared with TRBD1. The CDR3 contains 14 residues. Germline V gene sequence: CDR1 MDHEN, CDR2 SYDVKM. Trimming took 4 bases from V and 4 from J; bases not matched to a gene: 4. CDR3 sequence: CASSSGQGFYGYTF. DNA of the CDR3: TGTGCCAGCAGTTCGGGACAGGGATTCTATGGCTACACCTTC.

This sequence joins TRBV4-2 and TRBJ1-1, with 7 bases fitting TRBD1. CDR3 length equals 16 residues. CDR1 and CDR2 (germline): LGHNA, YNFKEQ. Trimming cost V 0 bases and J 1 base; bases outside gene matches: 5. The CDR3 DNA reads as TGTGCCAGCAGCCAAGATAGGACAGGAGCGAACACTGAAGCTTTCTTT. It is translated as CASSQDRTGANTEAFF.

The chain carries TRBV5-4 and TRBJ1-6, with a tentative D call TRBD1 (5 bases). V was trimmed by 3 bases and J by 3 bases, leaving 10 bases between them. CDR1 and CDR2 from the germline V gene are SGHNT and YYREEE (reference sequence). The length of the CDR3 is 15 residues. This CDR3 is CASSSGGVYNSPLHF. The CDR3 nucleotides are TGTGCCAGCAGCTCCGGGGGGGTCTATAATTCACCCCTCCACTTT.

This chain connects TRBV6-5 to TRBJ2-7, with 8 bases lining up with TRBD1. The CDR3 sequence is 14 residues long. Germline loops: CDR1 MNHEY, CDR2 SVGAGI. J was trimmed by 4 bases and V by 5 bases; bases with no gene match: 7. The CDR3 DNA reads TGTGCCAGCAGTCGAGGACAGGGTGTTTACGAGCAGTACTTC. Its protein product is CASSRGQGVYEQYF.

The chain links TRBV6-5 to TRBJ2-1; 9 nucleotides align to TRBD2. The CDR3 has 15 residues. After removal of 10 bases from V and 3 bases from J, the junction contained 10 bases not matched to a gene. Germline CDR1 and CDR2: MNHEY and SVGAGI. The CDR3 DNA is TGTGCCACCACCCGCGGCGGGAGGGTCTACAATGAGCAGTTCTTC. Amino acids: CATTRGGRVYNEQFF.

This chain joins TRBV5-1 and TRBJ2-7, with D unresolved. This CDR3 contains 13 residues. Germline lookup yields CDR1 SGHRS and CDR2 YFSETQ. Trimming left V 0 bases short and J 0 bases short, with 4 bases between. Here the CDR3 DNA reads TGCGCCAGCAGCTTGGCGAGCTCCTACGAGCAGTACTTC. Its translation is CASSLASSYEQYF.

V and J are TRBV5-1 and TRBJ1-1; 7 nucleotides match TRBD1. The germline CDR1 and CDR2 sequences are SGHRS and YFSETQ. The CDR3 sequence is 14 residues long. The junction had 8 bases not matched to a gene; V was cut back by 4 bases and J by 5 bases. The chain's CDR3 is CASSARQGETEAFF. CDR3 DNA sequence: TGCGCCAGCAGCGCCCGACAGGGAGAAACTGAAGCTTTCTTT.

Details on this clone: One end of the junction is discordant with germline, which a read error may explain. The rearrangement links TRBV18 to TRBJ2-2; 9 bases align to TRBD1. CDR3 length equals 18 residues. The germline CDR1 and CDR2 sequences are KGHSH and LQKENI. CDR3 region: CASSPPLRDREYTGELFF. The CDR3 bases are TGTGCCAGCTCTCCACCCTTACGGGACAGGGAGTACACCGGGGAGCTGTTTTTT.

The chain combines TRBV7-9 with TRBJ2-1; 8 bases match TRBD2. The length of the CDR3 is 17 residues. Unmatched junction bases numbered 18, after V lost 6 bases and J lost 8 bases. From germline, CDR1 is SEHNR and CDR2 FQNEAQ (reference sequence). The CDR3 DNA reads as TGTGCCAGCAGACTATCTAGCGGGTTTACGTTTGGCGATGAGCAGTTCTTC. Protein sequence: CASRLSSGFTFGDEQFF.

This chain links TRBV28 with TRBJ1-2; the D gene is possibly TRBD1 (6 bases). From germline, CDR1 is MDHEN and CDR2 SYDVKM. This CDR3 contains 14 residues. Trimming shortened V by 8 bases and J by 4 bases, and 17 bases separated the two germline ends. CDR3 in amino acids: CASSTGTRGYGYTF. Here the CDR3 DNA reads TGTGCCAGCTCAACAGGGACCCGGGGCTATGGCTACACCTTC.

The CDR3 nucleotides are TGTGCCAGTAGTAAACCCCCGGGTGACTCTGGGGCCAACGTCCTGACTTTC. Its protein is CASSKPPGDSGANVLTF. The chain couples TRBV19 to TRBJ2-6, with D unresolved. The CDR3 length is 17 residues. The germline gives CDR1 LNHDA, CDR2 SQIVND (reference sequence). V shed 4 bases and J shed 0 bases, with 13 bases lying between them. Supplemented by reference TRBV19 and TRBJ2-6, the full variable domain reads DGGITQSPKYLFRKEGQNVTLSCEQNLNHDAMYWYRQDPGQGLRLIYYSQIVNDFQKGDIAEGYSVSREKKESFPLTVTSAQKNPTAFYLCASSKPPGDSGANVLTFGAGSRLTVL.

This rearrangement joins TRBV9 to TRBJ1-4; 9 bases map to TRBD1. CDR1 and CDR2 (germline): SGDLS, YYNGEE. This CDR3 region has 14 residues. Trimming cost V 2 bases and J 4 bases; bases outside gene matches: 0. The CDR3 loop is CASSVTGGNEKLFF. The CDR3 nucleotides read TGTGCCAGCAGCGTGACAGGGGGTAATGAAAAACTGTTTTTT.

The chain links TRBV5-4 to TRBJ1-3; weak D call: TRBD1 (5 bases). The CDR3 length is 16 residues. V dropped 0 bases and J dropped 2 bases, with 12 bases sitting between them. Looked up from germline, CDR1 is SGHNT and CDR2 is YYREEE (reference sequence). CDR3 in DNA: TGTGCCAGCAGCTTGGCCGGGACTTTCCCTGGAAACACCATATATTTT. Amino acids: CASSLAGTFPGNTIYF.

The chain recombines TRBV7-2 with TRBJ1-4; no clear D. Trimming took 3 bases from V and 3 from J, leaving 8 bases between them. CDR1 is SGHTA, CDR2 FQGNSA, per germline. CDR3 length: 14 residues. The CDR3 nucleotides read TGTGCCAGCAGCTTGACACCTGCTAATGAAAAACTGTTTTTT. As protein: CASSLTPANEKLFF. The full variable domain, with the rest looked up from reference TRBV7-2 and TRBJ1-4, is GAGVSQSPSNKVTEKGKDVELRCDPISGHTALYWYRQSLGQGLEFLIYFQGNSAPDKSGLPSDRFSAERTGGSVSTLTIQRTQQEDSAVYLCASSLTPANEKLFFGSGTQLSVL.

This clone was picked up many times. The rearrangement links TRBV19 to TRBJ2-2, with 8 bases aligning to TRBD1. V lost 5 bases, J lost 0 bases, and 8 bases stayed unmatched. This CDR3 has 17 residues. The germline CDR1 and CDR2 sequences are LNHDA and SQIVND (reference sequence). In nucleotides, the CDR3 is TGTGCCAGTAGTGTCTACGCAGGGGGCACGAACACCGGGGAGCTGTTTTTT. This sequence encodes CASSVYAGGTNTGELFF.